This entry features one TCR beta chain sequence. This table comes from immunoSEQ multiplex PCR, and its TCRdb copy is limited to in-frame clones, with some not included. The data hold approximately 310,000 clones, with around 86% observed a single time. The data belong to a study of blood T cell repertoires in COVID-19. Symptom resolution, clearance, or two negative PCRs marked donors in Cohort 3 as recovered. V lost 6 bases to trimming and J lost 3 bases, with 9 bases between them. CDR3 length: 11 residues. The germline V gene has CDR1 DFQATT and CDR2 SNEGSKA (reference sequence). The V call is TRBV20-1, the J call TRBJ2-7; possible D gene TRBD1, 5 bases. Material: PBMCs or T cells enriched from blood (not recorded which). This TCR was recovered from a man in his sixties who had recovered from COVID-19. Written as DNA, the CDR3 is TGCAGTGCGGAAAGGGGCTACGAGCAGTACTTC. Protein product: CSAERGYEQYF.